The present entry profiles one T cell receptor beta chain with its context. The antigen is unknown. V shed 4 bases, J shed 2 bases, and the junction held 5 bases outside the gene matches. This CDR3 has 16 amino acids. The V gene's germline CDR1 is MNHEY and CDR2 SMNVEV (reference sequence). The record originates from a study of graft-versus-host responses after intestinal transplantation. Study information: Grafts that recipients had were multivisceral, liver-intestinal, or isolated intestinal transplants.

The table came from immunoSEQ multiplex PCR; TCRdb's copy has only in-frame clones and leaves some out. The table records some 81,000 clones, 85% to 90% of them present only once. The TCR comes from a human donor who received an intestinal transplant. This material consisted of unstimulated CD4+ T cells sorted from spleen or lymph node cells, taken before intestinal transplant. The chain links TRBV27 to TRBJ2-6, with TRBD1 identical over 7 bases. CDR3 protein: CASSSTGSPGANVLTF. CDR3 nucleotide sequence: TGTGCCAGCAGTTCGACAGGGTCCCCTGGGGCCAACGTCCTGACTTTC.